This T cell receptor (beta chain) was obtained from a study of cytomegalovirus exposure and HLA in healthy donors. This CDR3 comprises 14 residues. CDR1 is SGHRS, CDR2 YFSETQ, per germline. Trimming took off 0 bases at V and 2 bases at J, with 5 bases between the two ends. Sequencing was performed with immunoSEQ multiplex PCR; in TCRdb, only in-frame clones are kept and a portion is missing. The sample contains about 400,000 clones, 80% to 90% of which appear only once. The sequence was collected from a woman between 18 and 29 years old in good health and CMV-seronegative. This chain connects TRBV5-1 to TRBJ1-4; no reliable D call. The material sequenced was PBMCs. CDR3 amino acids: CASSLGGTNEKLFF. CDR3 DNA sequence: TGCGCCAGCAGCTTGGGAGGGACTAATGAAAAACTGTTTTTT.